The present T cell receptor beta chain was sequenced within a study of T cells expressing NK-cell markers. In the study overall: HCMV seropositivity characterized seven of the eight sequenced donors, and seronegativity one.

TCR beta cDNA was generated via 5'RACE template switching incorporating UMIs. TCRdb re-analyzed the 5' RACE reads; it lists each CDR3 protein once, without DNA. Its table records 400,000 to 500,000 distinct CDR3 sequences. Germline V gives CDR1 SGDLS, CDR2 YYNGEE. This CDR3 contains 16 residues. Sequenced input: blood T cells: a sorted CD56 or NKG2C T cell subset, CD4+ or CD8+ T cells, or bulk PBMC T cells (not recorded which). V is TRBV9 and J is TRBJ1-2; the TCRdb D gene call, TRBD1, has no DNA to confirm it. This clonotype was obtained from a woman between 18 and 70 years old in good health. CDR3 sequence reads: CASSTLRDRHNYGYTF.